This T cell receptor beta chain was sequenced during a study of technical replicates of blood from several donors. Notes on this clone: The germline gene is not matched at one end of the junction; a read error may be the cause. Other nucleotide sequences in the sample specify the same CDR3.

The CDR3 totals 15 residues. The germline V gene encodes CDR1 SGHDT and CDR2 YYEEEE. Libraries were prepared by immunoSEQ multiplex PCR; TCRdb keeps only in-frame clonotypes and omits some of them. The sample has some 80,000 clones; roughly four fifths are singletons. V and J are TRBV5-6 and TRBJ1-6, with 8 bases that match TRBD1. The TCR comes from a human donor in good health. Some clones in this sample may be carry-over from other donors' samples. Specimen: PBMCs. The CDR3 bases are TGCGCCAGCAGCTACGGACAGGGTTGGTACTCACCCCTCCACTTT. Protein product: CASSYGQGWYSPLHF.